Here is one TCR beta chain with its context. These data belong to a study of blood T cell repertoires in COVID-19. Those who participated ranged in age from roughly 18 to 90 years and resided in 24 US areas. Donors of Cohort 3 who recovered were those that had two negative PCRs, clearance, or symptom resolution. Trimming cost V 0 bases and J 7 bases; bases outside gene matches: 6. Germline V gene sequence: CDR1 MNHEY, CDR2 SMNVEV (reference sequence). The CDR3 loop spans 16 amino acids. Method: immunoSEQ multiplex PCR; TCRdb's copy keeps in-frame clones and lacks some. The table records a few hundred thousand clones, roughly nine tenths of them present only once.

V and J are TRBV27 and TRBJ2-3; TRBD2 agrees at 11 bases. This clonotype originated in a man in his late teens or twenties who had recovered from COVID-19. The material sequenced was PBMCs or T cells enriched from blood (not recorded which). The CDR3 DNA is TGTGCCAGCAGTTTATCGTGGGCTAGCGGGAGGAATACGCAGTATTTT. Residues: CASSLSWASGRNTQYF.